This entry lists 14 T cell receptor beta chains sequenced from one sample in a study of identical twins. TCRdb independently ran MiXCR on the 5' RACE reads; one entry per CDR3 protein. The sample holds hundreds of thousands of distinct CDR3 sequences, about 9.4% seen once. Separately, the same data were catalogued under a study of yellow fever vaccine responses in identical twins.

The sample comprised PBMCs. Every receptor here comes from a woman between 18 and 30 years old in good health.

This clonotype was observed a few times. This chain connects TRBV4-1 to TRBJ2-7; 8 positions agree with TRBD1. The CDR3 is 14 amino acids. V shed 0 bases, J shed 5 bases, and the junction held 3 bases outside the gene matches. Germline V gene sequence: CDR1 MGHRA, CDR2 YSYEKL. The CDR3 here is CASSQDGQGNEQYF. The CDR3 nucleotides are TGCGCCAGCAGCCAAGATGGACAGGGTAACGAGCAGTACTTC.

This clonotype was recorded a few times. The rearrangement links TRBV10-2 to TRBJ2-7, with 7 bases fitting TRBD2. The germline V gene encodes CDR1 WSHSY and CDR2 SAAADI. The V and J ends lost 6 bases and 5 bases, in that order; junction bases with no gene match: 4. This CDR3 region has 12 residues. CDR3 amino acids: CASSRGEDEQYF. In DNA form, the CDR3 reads TGCGCCAGCAGCCGGGGGGAGGACGAGCAGTACTTC.

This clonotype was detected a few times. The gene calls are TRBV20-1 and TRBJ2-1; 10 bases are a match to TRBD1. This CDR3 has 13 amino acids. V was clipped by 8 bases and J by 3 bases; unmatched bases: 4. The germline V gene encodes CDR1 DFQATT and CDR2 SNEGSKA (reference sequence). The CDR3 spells CSSRTGGYNEQFF. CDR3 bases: TGCAGTTCCAGGACAGGGGGCTACAATGAGCAGTTCTTC.

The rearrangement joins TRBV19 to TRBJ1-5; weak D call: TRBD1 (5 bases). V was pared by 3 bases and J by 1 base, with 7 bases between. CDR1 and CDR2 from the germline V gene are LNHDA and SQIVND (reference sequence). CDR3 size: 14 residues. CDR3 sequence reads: CASSMGESNQPQHF. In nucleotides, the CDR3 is TGTGCCAGTAGTATGGGGGAGAGCAATCAGCCCCAGCATTTT.

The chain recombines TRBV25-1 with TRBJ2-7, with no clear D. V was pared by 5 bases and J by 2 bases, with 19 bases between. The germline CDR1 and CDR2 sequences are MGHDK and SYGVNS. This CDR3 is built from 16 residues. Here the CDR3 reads CASSTFSTRVAYEQYF. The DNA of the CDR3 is TGTGCCAGCAGTACCTTCTCGACAAGGGTTGCCTACGAGCAGTACTTC.

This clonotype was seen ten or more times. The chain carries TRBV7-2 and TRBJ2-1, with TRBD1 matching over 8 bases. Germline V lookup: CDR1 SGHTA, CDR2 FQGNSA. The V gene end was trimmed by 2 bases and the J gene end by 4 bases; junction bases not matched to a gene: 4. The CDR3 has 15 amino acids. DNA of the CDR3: TGTGCCAGCAGCTTACGCCGGGACAGGTACAATGAGCAGTTCTTC. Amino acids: CASSLRRDRYNEQFF.

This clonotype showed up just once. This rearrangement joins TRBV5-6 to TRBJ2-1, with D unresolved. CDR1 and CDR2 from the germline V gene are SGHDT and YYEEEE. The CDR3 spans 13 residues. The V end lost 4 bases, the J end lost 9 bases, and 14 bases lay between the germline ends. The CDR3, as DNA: TGTGCCAGCAGCATCCTTCCCGGTGGTGAGCAGTTCTTC. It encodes CASSILPGGEQFF. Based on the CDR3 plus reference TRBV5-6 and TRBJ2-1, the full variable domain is DAGVTQSPTHLIKTRGQQVTLRCSPKSGHDTVSWYQQALGQGPQFIFQYYEEEERQRGNFPDRFSGHQFPNYSSELNVNALLLGDSALYLCASSILPGGEQFFGPGTRLTVL.

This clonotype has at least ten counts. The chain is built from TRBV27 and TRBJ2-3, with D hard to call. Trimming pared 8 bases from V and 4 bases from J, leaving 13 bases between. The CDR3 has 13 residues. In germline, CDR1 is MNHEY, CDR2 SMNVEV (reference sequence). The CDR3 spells CASRRSLSDTQYF. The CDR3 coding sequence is TGTGCCAGCCGTCGGAGTTTGTCAGATACGCAGTATTTT.

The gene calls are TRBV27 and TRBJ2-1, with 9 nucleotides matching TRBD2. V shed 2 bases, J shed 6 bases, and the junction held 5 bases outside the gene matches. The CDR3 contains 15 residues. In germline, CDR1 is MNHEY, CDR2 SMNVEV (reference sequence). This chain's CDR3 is CASSLQVAGANEQFF. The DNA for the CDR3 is TGTGCCAGCAGTTTACAGGTAGCGGGAGCCAATGAGCAGTTCTTC.

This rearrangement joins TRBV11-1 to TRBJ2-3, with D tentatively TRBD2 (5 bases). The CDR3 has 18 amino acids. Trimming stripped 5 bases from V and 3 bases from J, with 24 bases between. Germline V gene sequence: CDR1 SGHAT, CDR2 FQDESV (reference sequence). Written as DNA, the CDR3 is TGTGCCAGCAGCGAAGGTTCGGAGGCCAGAAGCCTTACAGATACGCAGTATTTT. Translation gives CASSEGSEARSLTDTQYF. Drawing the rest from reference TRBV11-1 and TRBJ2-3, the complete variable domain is EAEVAQSPRYKITEKSQAVAFWCDPISGHATLYWYRQILGQGPELLVQFQDESVVDDSQLPKDRFSAERLKGVDSTLKIQPAELGDSAMYLCASSEGSEARSLTDTQYFGPGTRLTVL.

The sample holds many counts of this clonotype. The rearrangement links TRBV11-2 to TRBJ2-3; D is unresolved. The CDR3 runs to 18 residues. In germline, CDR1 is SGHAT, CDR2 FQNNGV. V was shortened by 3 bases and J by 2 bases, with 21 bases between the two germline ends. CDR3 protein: CASSLTGEAKINTDTQYF. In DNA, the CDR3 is TGTGCCAGCAGCTTGACCGGTGAGGCCAAGATAAACACAGATACGCAGTATTTT.

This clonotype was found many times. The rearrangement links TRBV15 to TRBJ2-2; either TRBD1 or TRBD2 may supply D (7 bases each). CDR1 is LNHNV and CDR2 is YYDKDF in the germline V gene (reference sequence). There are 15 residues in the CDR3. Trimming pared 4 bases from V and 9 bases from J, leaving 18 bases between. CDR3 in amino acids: CATSKDREGTRELFF. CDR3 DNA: TGTGCCACCAGCAAAGACAGGGAGGGGACCCGGGAGCTGTTTTTT.

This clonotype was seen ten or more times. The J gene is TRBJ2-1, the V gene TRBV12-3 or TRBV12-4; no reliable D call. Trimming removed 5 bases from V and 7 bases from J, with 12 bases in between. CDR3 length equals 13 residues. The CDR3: CASSLVWGNEQFF. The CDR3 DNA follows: TGTGCCAGCAGTCTAGTATGGGGAAATGAGCAGTTCTTC.

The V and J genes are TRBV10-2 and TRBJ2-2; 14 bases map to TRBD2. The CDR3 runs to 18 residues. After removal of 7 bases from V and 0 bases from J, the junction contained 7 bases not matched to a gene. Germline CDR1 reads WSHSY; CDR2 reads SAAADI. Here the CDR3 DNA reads TGCGCCAGCATTCAGGGACTAGCGGGGGACGCGAACACCGGGGAGCTGTTTTTT. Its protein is CASIQGLAGDANTGELFF.